What follows are 25 T cell receptor beta chains derived from one specimen sequenced in a study of CD8+CD57+ T cells in acquired aplastic anemia. Whoever was chosen for sequencing had shown CD8+CD57+ cell expansion by flow cytometry. The use of genomic DNA as template underpinned the TCR beta VDJ and CDR3 profiling. TCRdb re-called the reads through MiXCR, storing one row per CDR3 protein. The table includes around 290,000 distinct CDR3 sequences, 56% detected once. Sequencing input: sorted CD4+, CD8+, or CD8+CD57+ T cells (not recorded which) from PBMCs. These receptors came from a human donor with aplastic anemia.

Points on this clonotype: A much larger clone lies one base from this, so it may be a read error. The J gene is TRBJ1-4, the V gene TRBV5-6; TRBD1 is a possible D gene (5 bases). The V end lost 1 base, the J end lost 3 bases, and 19 bases lay between the germline ends. Germline CDR1 is SGHDT and CDR2 is YYEEEE. This CDR3 region has 18 residues. In nucleotides, the CDR3 is TGTGCCAGCAGCTTGACGGTAGGGACCTTGACGGCTAATGAAAAACTGTTTTTT. This translates into CASSLTVGTLTANEKLFF.

The V gene is TRBV7-3, the J gene TRBJ2-3, with D possibly being TRBD1 (6 bases). The CDR3 contains 14 residues. Germline loops: CDR1 SGHTA, CDR2 FQGTGA. The germline V and J ends were trimmed by 4 bases and 2 bases, with 10 bases remaining between them. DNA of the CDR3: TGTGCCAGCAGCTCCACAGGGTCCACAGATACGCAGTATTTT. Translating it yields CASSSTGSTDTQYF.

This clonotype was recorded once. At one end the junction does not follow the germline gene, possibly because of a read error. The V gene is TRBV10-3, the J gene TRBJ2-6; 9 bases align to TRBD2. Looked up from germline, CDR1 is ENHRY and CDR2 is SYGVKD. This CDR3 is built from 17 residues. The CDR3 loop reads CATSGGGGAAGANVLTF. The CDR3 coding sequence is TGTGCCACCAGTGGGGGCGGGGGGGCTGCTGGGGCCAACGTCCTGACTTTC.

This clonotype has more than one count but fewer than ten. The chain combines TRBV5-1 with TRBJ2-7; D is perhaps TRBD2 (5 bases). There are 14 residues in the CDR3. Germline CDR1 SGHRS, CDR2 YFSETQ. V gave up 7 bases and J gave up 0 bases, with 14 bases separating them. Here the CDR3 DNA reads TGCGCCAGCTCGGAGGCCGGGGTCTCCTACGAGCAGTACTTC. Amino acid sequence: CASSEAGVSYEQYF.

The chain employs TRBV4-1 and TRBJ2-5; 9 nucleotides match TRBD2. The CDR3 contains 16 residues. Trimming cost V 5 bases and J 5 bases; bases outside gene matches: 12. Germline V gives CDR1 MGHRA, CDR2 YSYEKL. The CDR3: CASSYRASGVGETQYF. The CDR3 nucleotides are TGCGCCAGCAGCTACAGGGCTAGCGGGGTCGGGGAGACCCAGTACTTC.

This clonotype was counted ten times or more. The chain has TRBV12-3 or TRBV12-4 and TRBJ1-3; no reliable D call. The CDR3 is made up of 13 amino acids. V was pared by 3 bases and J by 1 base, with 4 bases between. CDR3 DNA sequence: TGTGCCAGCAGTTTGGGTTCTGGAAACACCATATATTTT. Protein: CASSLGSGNTIYF.

Comments on this clonotype: The germline gene is not matched at one end of the junction; a read error may be the cause. The chain employs TRBV5-1 and TRBJ2-2, with D tentatively TRBD1 (6 bases). CDR3 size: 15 residues. Germline-derived CDR1 and CDR2 are SGHRS and YFSETQ. The CDR3 is CASSLRGHNTGELFF. DNA for the CDR3: TGTGCCAGCAGCTTACGGGGACATAACACCGGGGAGCTGTTTTTT.

The gene calls are TRBV19 and TRBJ2-3; D is possibly TRBD1 (6 bases). V was pared by 4 bases and J by 9 bases, with 11 bases between. This CDR3 region has 12 residues. In germline, CDR1 is LNHDA, CDR2 SQIVND (reference sequence). CDR3: CASSTEGVTQYF. CDR3 nucleotides: TGTGCCAGTAGTACCGAGGGGGTGACGCAGTATTTT.

There are many counts of this clonotype. V usage is TRBV20-1 and J usage is TRBJ1-5; D possibly corresponds to TRBD1 (6 bases). The CDR3 covers 15 residues. Trimming took off 4 bases at V and 5 bases at J, with 18 bases between the two ends. Germline loops: CDR1 DFQATT, CDR2 SNEGSKA (reference sequence). CDR3 in DNA: TGCAGTGCTAAAAAACAGGGAAGGTTGGATCAGCCCCAGCATTTT. Protein sequence: CSAKKQGRLDQPQHF.

This rearrangement joins TRBV4-3 to TRBJ1-6, with D possibly TRBD1 on 5 matching bases. The CDR3 has 15 amino acids. V was shortened by 0 bases and J by 9 bases, with 12 bases between the two germline ends. CDR1 and CDR2 (germline): LGHNA, YSLEER. The CDR3 DNA reads TGCGCCAGCAGCCAAGATCAGGGTCTGGTTTCACCCCTCCACTTT. This codes for CASSQDQGLVSPLHF.

This clonotype showed up many times. This chain connects TRBV5-1 to TRBJ2-3; 9 bases are a match to TRBD2. The ends lost 6 bases at V and 3 bases at J; junction bases unmatched: 11. The CDR3 loop spans 16 amino acids. The germline CDR1 and CDR2 sequences are SGHRS and YFSETQ. In DNA form, the CDR3 reads TGCGCCAGCACCCCACCCCTAGCGGGGAGGACAGATACGCAGTATTTT. Amino acid sequence: CASTPPLAGRTDTQYF.

The rearrangement uses TRBV7-9 and TRBJ1-1; D is unresolved. The ends were cut back, 3 bases at V and 1 base at J, with 12 bases in the middle. Germline V gene lookup returns CDR1 SEHNR and CDR2 FQNEAQ (reference sequence). The CDR3 loop spans 15 amino acids. The CDR3 nucleotides are TGTGCCAGCAGCTTTTCCCTCGGAGAGAACACTGAAGCTTTCTTT. Translating it yields CASSFSLGENTEAFF.

The chain recombines TRBV24-1 with TRBJ2-3; D may correspond to TRBD1 or TRBD2 (5 bases each). V was trimmed by 6 bases and J by 3 bases, leaving 9 bases between them. The CDR3 contains 13 residues. The germline CDR1 and CDR2 sequences are KGHDR and SFDVKD. CDR3 nucleotide sequence: TGTGCCACCAGTTCGGGGCGAACAGATACGCAGTATTTT. This sequence encodes CATSSGRTDTQYF.

This chain joins TRBV20-1 and TRBJ1-5; D ambiguous. This CDR3 is 14 amino acids long. Trimming pared 1 base from V and 4 bases from J, leaving 11 bases between. Germline V gene lookup returns CDR1 DFQATT and CDR2 SNEGSKA (reference sequence). CDR3: CSARVSPGNQPQHF. In DNA form, the CDR3 reads TGCAGTGCTAGAGTGAGTCCGGGAAATCAGCCCCAGCATTTT.

With respect to this clonotype: At one end the junction does not follow the germline gene, possibly because of a read error. The chain joins TRBV10-3 to TRBJ1-1; D gene unclear. The CDR3 is made up of 13 amino acids. The V gene's germline CDR1 is ENHRY and CDR2 SYGVKD. The CDR3 region has the DNA TGTGCCGTCAGTAAACAGACGAACACTGAAGCTTTCTTT. It translates to CAVSKQTNTEAFF.

V and J are TRBV7-2 and TRBJ2-1, with D perhaps TRBD2 (5 bases). There are 15 residues in the CDR3. V was shortened by 3 bases and J by 9 bases, with 18 bases between the two germline ends. The germline V gene has CDR1 SGHTA and CDR2 FQGNSA. The CDR3 reads CASSFERAGYGEQFF. The CDR3, as DNA: TGTGCCAGCAGCTTCGAGAGGGCCGGTTACGGTGAGCAGTTCTTC. The variable domain in full, completed from reference TRBV7-2 and TRBJ2-1, reads GAGVSQSPSNKVTEKGKDVELRCDPISGHTALYWYRQSLGQGLEFLIYFQGNSAPDKSGLPSDRFSAERTGGSVSTLTIQRTQQEDSAVYLCASSFERAGYGEQFFGPGTRLTVL.

V gene TRBV14 combines with J gene TRBJ2-7, with D hard to call. The CDR3 is 15 amino acids. The germline gives CDR1 SGHDN, CDR2 FVKESK. V was shortened by 1 base and J by 3 bases, with 13 bases between the two germline ends. The chain's CDR3 is CASSQGWRTLYEQYF. CDR3 sequence (DNA): TGTGCCAGCAGCCAAGGGTGGCGGACCCTCTACGAGCAGTACTTC.

This clonotype was observed at least ten times. The V call is TRBV5-6, the J call TRBJ1-1; a weak D match, TRBD1 (6 bases). Between the trimmed V and J ends, which lost 4 bases and 2 bases, there was a span of 15 bases. Germline CDR1 is SGHDT and CDR2 is YYEEEE. This CDR3 spans 15 amino acids. CDR3 coding DNA: TGTGCCAGCAGCAACACCGGGGGGCTTAACACTGAAGCTTTCTTT. Its translation: CASSNTGGLNTEAFF. Variable domain in full (rest from reference TRBV5-6 and TRBJ1-1): DAGVTQSPTHLIKTRGQQVTLRCSPKSGHDTVSWYQQALGQGPQFIFQYYEEEERQRGNFPDRFSGHQFPNYSSELNVNALLLGDSALYLCASSNTGGLNTEAFFGQGTRLTVV.

The rearrangement joins TRBV7-9 to TRBJ2-3, with D unclear. CDR1 is SEHNR and CDR2 is FQNEAQ in the germline V gene (reference sequence). The CDR3 has 14 residues. Trimming took 4 bases from V and 4 from J, leaving 12 bases between them. Here the CDR3 reads CASSSKGISDTQYF. The CDR3 DNA sequence: TGTGCCAGCAGCTCTAAGGGTATATCAGATACGCAGTATTTT.

The chain has TRBV20-1 and TRBJ2-1; D is possibly TRBD2 (5 bases). CDR3 length: 14 amino acids. Germline V gene sequence: CDR1 DFQATT, CDR2 SNEGSKA (reference sequence). V lost 0 bases, J lost 4 bases, and 10 bases lay in between. The CDR3 bases are TGCAGTGCTAGAGATAAGCGGAGGTACAATGAGCAGTTCTTC. Its protein product is CSARDKRRYNEQFF.

This clonotype was observed a few times. V and J are TRBV18 and TRBJ1-2, with 7 bases matching TRBD1. There are 15 residues in the CDR3. V trimming: 3 bases; J trimming: 4 bases; junction bases outside the gene matches: 8. In germline, CDR1 is KGHSH, CDR2 LQKENI. The CDR3, as DNA: TGTGCCAGCTCACCCACTACAGGGGACCTCTATGGCTACACCTTC. Encoded protein: CASSPTTGDLYGYTF.

This chain uses TRBV19 with TRBJ1-5; a possible D gene is TRBD1 (5 bases). The CDR3 runs to 14 residues. Germline V CDR1 and CDR2: LNHDA, SQIVND (reference sequence). Deletions cut 8 bases from V and 5 bases from J, with 16 bases between. The CDR3 loop reads CASVPLWGDQPQHF. In DNA, the CDR3 is TGTGCCAGTGTACCCCTCTGGGGGGATCAGCCCCAGCATTTT.

The chain has TRBV29-1 and TRBJ2-3; 14 bases align to TRBD2. The CDR3 length is 15 residues. Unmatched junction bases numbered 1, after V lost 4 bases and J lost 1 base. The germline gives CDR1 SQVTM, CDR2 ANQGSEA. CDR3 amino acids: CSVGTSGRRTDTQYF. Here the CDR3 DNA reads TGCAGCGTTGGGACTAGCGGGAGGCGCACAGATACGCAGTATTTT.

At least ten counts were recorded for this clonotype. This chain joins TRBV2 and TRBJ1-3, with D possibly matching TRBD1 (5 bases). Looked up from germline, CDR1 is SNHLY and CDR2 is FYNNEI. The CDR3 is made up of 15 amino acids. Trimming removed 2 bases from V and 1 base from J, with 9 bases in between. The CDR3 nucleotides are TGTGCCAGCAGTGAACCAGGGAAGTCTGGAAACACCATATATTTT. Translating it yields CASSEPGKSGNTIYF.

The rearrangement links TRBV4-3 to TRBJ2-5, with a weak D call TRBD2 (7 bases). Germline loops: CDR1 LGHNA, CDR2 YSLEER. The CDR3 is 15 residues long. The V end lost 0 bases, the J end lost 3 bases, and 11 bases lay between the germline ends. The CDR3 loop is CASSQDRGGEETQYF. CDR3 nucleotide sequence: TGCGCCAGCAGCCAAGATAGGGGGGGGGAAGAGACCCAGTACTTC.